The sequence of this TCR beta chain was determined in a study of neurological immune-mediated disorders. Whole-study findings and limits: The absence of any CDR3 amino acid sequence shared by expanded clones across subjects suggests that repertoires were private in all groups.

V shed 3 bases and J shed 0 bases, with 9 bases lying between them. Per germline, CDR1 DFQATT and CDR2 SNEGSKA (reference sequence). This CDR3 spans 14 amino acids. Many counts were recorded for this clonotype. Its antigen is still unknown. In TCRdb, the 5' RACE reads were re-called with MiXCR into one record per CDR3 protein. The sample has about 35,000 distinct CDR3 sequences; less than 8.5% are singletons. Sample: PBMCs. The genes are TRBV20-1 and TRBJ1-3; D is possibly TRBD1 (6 bases). The receptor's source is a woman aged 35 to 49 in good health. The CDR3, as DNA: TGCAGTGCTAGTACAGGGCGCTCTGGAAACACCATATATTTT. Protein product: CSASTGRSGNTIYF.